This T cell receptor (beta chain) was captured by sequencing in a study of cytomegalovirus exposure and HLA in healthy donors. The donors gave bone marrow, and they were healthy. This CDR3 is 14 amino acids long. V lost 0 bases and J lost 8; bases outside the gene matches: 5. Germline-derived CDR1 and CDR2 are SGDLS and YYNGEE. PCR employed 60 Vbeta and 13 Jbeta primers. TCRdb keeps only in-frame clones here, not all; method: immunoSEQ multiplex PCR. The sample lists 200,000 to 250,000 clones, 60% to 85% occurring once. Whole-study results and caveats: Among the most significant clusters, several appeared linked to common viral pathogens in a later analysis. Specificity for CMV antigens was confirmed in vitro for a few of the CMV-associated chains.

Comments on this clone: Its antigen is not identified.

The sequenced material came from PBMCs. This sequence joins TRBV9 and TRBJ1-2, with TRBD1 identical over 9 bases. The clonotype comes from a middle-aged man in good health and CMV-seronegative. The CDR3 DNA sequence: TGTGCCAGCAGCGTAGGAAGGGACAGGGAGGGCTACACCTTC. Protein: CASSVGRDREGYTF.